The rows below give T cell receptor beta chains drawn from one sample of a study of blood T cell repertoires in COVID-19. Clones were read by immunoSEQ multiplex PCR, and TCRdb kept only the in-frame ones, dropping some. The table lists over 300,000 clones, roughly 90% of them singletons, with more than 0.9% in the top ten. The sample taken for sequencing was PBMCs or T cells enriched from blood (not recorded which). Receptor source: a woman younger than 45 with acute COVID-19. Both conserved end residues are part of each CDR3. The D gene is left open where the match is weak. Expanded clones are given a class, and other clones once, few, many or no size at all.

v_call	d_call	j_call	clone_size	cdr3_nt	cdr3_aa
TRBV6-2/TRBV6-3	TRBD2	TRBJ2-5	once	TGTGCCAGCAGACCTAGCGGGGAAGAGACCCAGTACTTC	CASRPSGEETQYF
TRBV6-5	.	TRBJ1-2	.	TGTGCCAGCAGCATGACAGTTAACTATGGCTACACCTTC	CASSMTVNYGYTF
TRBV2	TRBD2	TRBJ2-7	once	TGTGCCAGCAGTGAAGCCGGGCTAGCGGGGGTGTACTTC	CASSEAGLAGVYF
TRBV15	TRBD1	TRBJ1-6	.	TGTGCCACCAGCAGAGATCGGGGCAGGGGGCATGATTCACCCCTCCACTTT	CATSRDRGRGHDSPLHF
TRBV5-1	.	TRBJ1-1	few	TGCGCCAGCAGCTTGGGGGCGGGAAGCACTGAAGCTTTCTTT	CASSLGAGSTEAFF
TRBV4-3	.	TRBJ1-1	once	TGCGCCAGCAGCCAAGAGCATCTACTTGGTGGCACTGAAGCTTTCTTT	CASSQEHLLGGTEAFF
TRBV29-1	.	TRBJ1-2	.	TGCAGCGTTGAAGACAGGGGTGCTGGGGGCTACACCTTC	CSVEDRGAGGYTF
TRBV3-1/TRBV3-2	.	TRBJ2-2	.	TGTGCCAGCCGACCATGGTCGGCGGGGGCCAACACCGGGGAGCTGTTTTTT	CASRPWSAGANTGELFF
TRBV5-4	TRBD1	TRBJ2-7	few	TGTGCCAGCAGCTCACCGGGACAGGGGGAATACGAGCAGTACTTC	CASSSPGQGEYEQYF
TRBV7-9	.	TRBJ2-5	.	TGTGCCAGCAGCCCCCCCTACAGGGCGAGTGATGAGACCCAGTACTTC	CASSPPYRASDETQYF
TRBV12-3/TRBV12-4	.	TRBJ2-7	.	TGTGCCAGCAGTTCAAACAGGGACGAGCAGTACTTC	CASSSNRDEQYF
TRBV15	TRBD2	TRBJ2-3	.	TGTGCCACCGAGCCCCCCGGCGGGGGTTCGGATACGCAGTATTTT	CATEPPGGGSDTQYF
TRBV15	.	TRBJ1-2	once	TGTGCCACCAGCAGAGATCCCAGCTATGGCTACACCTTC	CATSRDPSYGYTF
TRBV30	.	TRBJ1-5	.	TGTGCCTGGTCGAGACCCGGGGGGGGCTTCAATCAGCCCCAGCATTTT	CAWSRPGGGFNQPQHF
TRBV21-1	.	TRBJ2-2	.	TGTGCCAGCAGCAAAGCTCCCATATGGGGGGGGAGGGTTAACACCGGGGAGCTGTTTTTT	CASSKAPIWGGRVNTGELFF
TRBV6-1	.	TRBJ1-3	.	TGTGCCAGCAGTGAAAAGCGGGGAAACACCATATATTTT	CASSEKRGNTIYF
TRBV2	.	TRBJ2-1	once	TGTGCCAGCAGCGTATTCTTATCCAATGAGCAGTTCTTC	CASSVFLSNEQFF
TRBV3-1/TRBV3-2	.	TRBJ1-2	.	TGTGCCAGCAGCCAAGAAGGGACAATAGCTAACTATGGCTACACCTTC	CASSQEGTIANYGYTF
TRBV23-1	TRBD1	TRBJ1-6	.	TGCGCCAGCAGTCAACTGTCGGACAGGTTATCACCCCTCCACTTT	CASSQLSDRLSPLHF
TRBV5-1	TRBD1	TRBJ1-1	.	TGCGCCAGCAGCAAACAGACAGGGGGGGACACTGAAGCTTTCTTT	CASSKQTGGDTEAFF
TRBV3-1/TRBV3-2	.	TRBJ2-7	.	TGTGCCAGCAGCCAAGATCATTATGACATCTACGAGCAGTACTTC	CASSQDHYDIYEQYF
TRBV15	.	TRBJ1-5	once	TGTGCCACCAGCACTCAAAGGAACACAGGGACGACCTGGTATGAGCCCCAGCATTTT	CATSTQRNTGTTWYEPQHF
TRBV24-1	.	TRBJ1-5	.	TGTGCCACCAGTGCTTCAACCCGGGACAAAAATCAGCCCCAGCATTTT	CATSASTRDKNQPQHF
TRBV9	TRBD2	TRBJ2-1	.	TGTGCCAGCAGCCCGTCTGCGGGGAGTAGCGGGGGTTACAATGAGCAGTTCTTC	CASSPSAGSSGGYNEQFF
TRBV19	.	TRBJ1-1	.	TGTGCCAGTAGGTCCGGGGTTAACACTGAAGCTTTCTTT	CASRSGVNTEAFF
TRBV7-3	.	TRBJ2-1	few	TGTGCCAGCAGCTTAACTCGGGGGACCTACAATGAGCAGTTCTTC	CASSLTRGTYNEQFF
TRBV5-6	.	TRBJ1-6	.	TGTGCCAGCAGCTTGGGGAGTTTGGGTAATTCACCCCTCCACTTT	CASSLGSLGNSPLHF
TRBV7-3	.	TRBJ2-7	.	TGTGCCAGCAGCCCCACAGGGCTGGGCGAGCAGTACTTC	CASSPTGLGEQYF
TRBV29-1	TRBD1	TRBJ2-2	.	TGCAGTCACAGGGGTCTAAACACCGGGGAGCTGTTTTTT	CSHRGLNTGELFF
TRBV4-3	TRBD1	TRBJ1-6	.	TGCGCCAGCAGCCAGGTGGGACAGGGCAGGAAACCCCTCCACTTT	CASSQVGQGRKPLHF
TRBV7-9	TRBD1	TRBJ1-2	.	TGTGCCAGCAGCTCAACGGGACAGCGCTATGGCTACACCTTC	CASSSTGQRYGYTF
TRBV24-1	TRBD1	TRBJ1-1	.	TGTGCCACCAGTGACCGGGACAGGGGGCTTGGTGAAGCTTTCTTT	CATSDRDRGLGEAFF
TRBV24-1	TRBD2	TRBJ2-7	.	TGTGCCACCAGTGATACGGTAGCGGGTTACGAGCAGTACTTC	CATSDTVAGYEQYF
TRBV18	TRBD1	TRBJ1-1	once	TGTGCCAGCTCACACCTAGGGCAGGGGGAAAGTGAAGCTTTCTTT	CASSHLGQGESEAFF
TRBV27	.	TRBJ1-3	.	TGTGCCAGCAGTTTATACTTGAACTCTGGAAACACCATATATTTT	CASSLYLNSGNTIYF
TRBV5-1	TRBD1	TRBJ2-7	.	TGCGCCAGCAGCTTGGGGACAGGGTTCTACGAGCAGTACTTC	CASSLGTGFYEQYF
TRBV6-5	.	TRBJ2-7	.	TGTGCCAGCAGTTACTCGATGCGGGGACCCTACGAGCAGTACTTC	CASSYSMRGPYEQYF
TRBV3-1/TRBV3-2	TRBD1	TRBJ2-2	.	TGTGCCAGCAGCCAATCGGGACAGACCGGGGAGCTGTTTTTT	CASSQSGQTGELFF